One sample yielded the 24 T cell receptor beta chains listed below, sequenced in a study of blood T cell repertoires in COVID-19 (dated by TCRdb to 2018 to 2020). Receptors were amplified or captured by the immunoSEQ multiplex PCR assay. This is the immuneACCESS table as TCRdb keeps it, with only in-frame sequences that have V and J called. A part of the clones is gone; compared with another copy, unresolved V genes explain less than half, and the rest is unexplained. This sample has approximately 280,000 clones in its table, and around 90% of those were observed once. The ten largest clones add up to approximately 8.5% of the sample. Sequences were obtained from peripheral blood. The receptors shown here come from a young man with active or convalescent COVID-19.

The chain recombines TRBV3-1 (or the pseudogene TRBV3-2) with TRBJ2-7; tentatively, D is TRBD1 (6 bases). Germline-derived CDR1 and CDR2 are LGHDT and YNNKEL (reference sequence). V was clipped by 3 bases and J by 4 bases, with 10 bases between them. The CDR3 loop spans 13 amino acids. The CDR3 is CASSHKQGYEQYF. CDR3 nucleotides: TGTGCCAGCAGCCATAAACAGGGATACGAGCAGTACTTC.

The CDR3 nucleotides read TGTGCCAGCAGCCGGGGACTAGCGGACAATGAGCAGTTCTTC. It codes for CASSRGLADNEQFF. The chain carries TRBV7-6 and TRBJ2-1; 11 bases are shared with TRBD2. Germline V gives CDR1 SGHVS, CDR2 FNYEAQ. The CDR3 runs to 14 residues. The V and J ends lost 5 bases and 5 bases, in that order; junction bases with no gene match: 2.

The V gene is TRBV29-1, the J gene TRBJ1-2; the D gene is possibly TRBD1 (5 bases). Trimming shortened V by 1 base and J by 1 base, and 10 bases separated the two germline ends. The CDR3 runs 14 residues. Germline CDR1 and CDR2: SQVTM and ANQGSEA. CDR3 sequence reads: CSVEVTADNYGYTF. In nucleotides, the CDR3 is TGCAGCGTTGAAGTGACAGCCGATAACTATGGCTACACCTTC.

The chain uses TRBV27 and TRBJ1-4, with D hard to call. The CDR3 has 15 amino acids. Between the trimmed V and J ends, which lost 1 base and 7 bases, there was a span of 13 bases. The germline gives CDR1 MNHEY, CDR2 SMNVEV (reference sequence). CDR3 in DNA: TGTGCCAGCAGTTTATTTCGCCCAACGGGTGAAAAACTGTTTTTT. As protein: CASSLFRPTGEKLFF.

The chain couples TRBV2 to TRBJ1-6; D may be TRBD1 (6 bases). CDR3 length: 16 residues. Per the germline V gene, CDR1 is SNHLY and CDR2 is FYNNEI. Trimming took off 3 bases at V and 3 bases at J, with 12 bases between the two ends. For the CDR3, the DNA is TGTGCCAGCAGTGATTGGGAGACAGGCTATAATTCACCCCTCCACTTT. Amino acids: CASSDWETGYNSPLHF. The whole variable domain, remainder taken from reference TRBV2 and TRBJ1-6, is EPEVTQTPSHQVTQMGQEVILRCVPISNHLYFYWYRQILGQKVEFLVSFYNNEISEKSEIFDDQFSVERPDGSNFTLKIRSTKLEDSAMYFCASSDWETGYNSPLHFGNGTRLTVT.

The chain links TRBV5-1 to TRBJ2-3; D might be TRBD2 (7 bases). V gave up 3 bases and J gave up 2 bases, with 19 bases separating them. The CDR3 is 17 amino acids. The germline CDR1 and CDR2 sequences are SGHRS and YFSETQ. The CDR3 loop reads CASSWEAGASITDTQYF. The CDR3 nucleotides read TGCGCCAGCAGCTGGGAGGCGGGGGCGTCAATCACAGATACGCAGTATTTT.

The V gene is TRBV11-2, the J gene TRBJ1-2, with 8 bases fitting TRBD1. The length of the CDR3 is 17 residues. V trimming: 2 bases; J trimming: 8 bases; junction bases outside the gene matches: 16. Per the germline V gene, CDR1 is SGHAT and CDR2 is FQNNGV. DNA of the CDR3: TGTGCCAGCAGCTTATCGCTCCGCGGTCAGGGGGCCTTCGGCTACACCTTC. Its translation is CASSLSLRGQGAFGYTF.

This clone was counted once. This sequence joins TRBV5-6 and TRBJ1-5; no reliable D call. Germline V gene data show CDR1 as SGHDT and CDR2 as YYEEEE. The CDR3 has 18 amino acids. With 4 bases removed from V and 0 bases from J, the gap between germline ends came to 20 bases. The CDR3, as DNA: TGTGCCAGCAGCCAAACCGAGGCTGTCCGGCATAGCAATCAGCCCCAGCATTTT. Translation: CASSQTEAVRHSNQPQHF.

This chain uses TRBV10-3 with TRBJ1-4, with 7 positions matching TRBD1. The germline CDR1 and CDR2 sequences are ENHRY and SYGVKD. Trimming at V came to 0 bases and at J to 8 bases, leaving 3 bases not matched to a gene. The length of the CDR3 is 14 residues. CDR3 coding DNA: TGTGCCATCAGTGAGTCAGACAGGGTAGAAAAACTGTTTTTT. Its protein product is CAISESDRVEKLFF.

The table lists this clone with a count of one. The chain employs TRBV28 and TRBJ1-2; 9 bases fit TRBD1. Germline lookup yields CDR1 MDHEN and CDR2 SYDVKM. The CDR3 is 14 residues long. The V gene end was trimmed by 7 bases and the J gene end by 4 bases; junction bases not matched to a gene: 7. CDR3 DNA sequence: TGTGCCAGCACGATGGGACAGGGTAGCTATGGCTACACCTTC. This sequence encodes CASTMGQGSYGYTF.

Written as DNA, the CDR3 is TGTGCCAGCAGTTACGGACACGGGTCAAGCGAGCAGTACTTC. Protein product: CASSYGHGSSEQYF. V gene TRBV6-5 combines with J gene TRBJ2-7, with D perhaps TRBD1 (5 bases). V was cut by 2 bases and J by 6 bases, with 14 bases left in between. This CDR3 has 14 residues. The germline V gene has CDR1 MNHEY and CDR2 SVGAGI.

V is TRBV11-2 and J is TRBJ2-5; 9 bases match TRBD2. The CDR3 has 19 residues. Germline CDR1 reads SGHAT; CDR2 reads FQNNGV. Trimming cost V 5 bases and J 1 base; bases outside gene matches: 17. In DNA, the CDR3 is TGTGCCAGCAGCCACTGGCCTCCACCAAAGACTAGCGGCCAAGAGACCCAGTACTTC. It codes for CASSHWPPPKTSGQETQYF.

CDR3 sequence reads: CASSFTGLANEKLFF. Written as DNA, the CDR3 is TGTGCCAGCAGCTTTACAGGGTTGGCTAATGAAAAACTGTTTTTT. V and J are TRBV7-8 and TRBJ1-4; a weak D match, TRBD1 (6 bases). V was shortened by 3 bases and J by 3 bases, with 11 bases between the two germline ends. CDR1 and CDR2 from the germline V gene are SGHVS and FQNEAQ. This CDR3 has 15 amino acids. The whole variable domain, filled in from reference TRBV7-8 and TRBJ1-4, reads GAGVSQSPRYKVAKRGQDVALRCDPISGHVSLFWYQQALGQGPEFLTYFQNEAQLDKSGLPSDRFFAERPEGSVSTLKIQRTQQEDSAVYLCASSFTGLANEKLFFGSGTQLSVL.

The chain couples TRBV13 to TRBJ2-1; no clear D gene. Germline V lookup: CDR1 PRHDT, CDR2 FYEKMQ (reference sequence). CDR3 length equals 12 residues. Between the trimmed V and J ends, which lost 4 bases and 13 bases, there was a span of 14 bases. In DNA form, the CDR3 reads TGTGCCAGCAGCTCCCTGAGGCCGCTACAGTTCTTC. It translates to CASSSLRPLQFF.

V gene TRBV6-5 combines with J gene TRBJ2-5; D might be TRBD1 (6 bases). The germline CDR1 and CDR2 sequences are MNHEY and SVGAGI. V was clipped by 5 bases and J by 3 bases, with 10 bases between them. The CDR3 length is 13 residues. CDR3 coding DNA: TGTGCCAGCAGTACTCCAGGGGAAGAGACCCAGTACTTC. Residues: CASSTPGEETQYF.

The chain joins TRBV27 to TRBJ1-1; perhaps TRBD1 as D (6 bases). V lost 6 bases and J 4 bases, leaving 27 bases between the germline ends. This CDR3 spans 18 amino acids. In germline, CDR1 is MNHEY, CDR2 SMNVEV (reference sequence). The CDR3 here is CASRLRGTSFPPGTEAFF. The CDR3 DNA is TGTGCCAGCAGATTAAGAGGGACAAGTTTTCCGCCGGGCACTGAAGCTTTCTTT.

This clone has more than one count but fewer than ten. CDR3 DNA: TGTGCCAGTAGTATAGATGCGGGGTCTGGGGCCAACGTCCTGACTTTC. It codes for CASSIDAGSGANVLTF. This chain joins TRBV19 and TRBJ2-6, with D perhaps TRBD2 (6 bases). The ends were cut back, 0 bases at V and 1 base at J, with 7 bases in the middle. CDR3 size: 16 residues. The germline V gene encodes CDR1 LNHDA and CDR2 SQIVND (reference sequence).

This sequence joins TRBV9 and TRBJ1-2; 9 bases match TRBD1. J gave up 6 bases and V 2 bases, and 5 bases lay outside the gene matches. This CDR3 has 14 residues. The V gene's germline CDR1 is SGDLS and CDR2 YYNGEE. In DNA, the CDR3 is TGTGCCAGCAGCGTTGGTACAGGGGGCCATGGCTACACCTTC. Encoded protein: CASSVGTGGHGYTF.

This sequence joins TRBV27 and TRBJ1-6; D is possibly TRBD1 (5 bases). V lost 3 bases, J lost 8 bases, and 11 bases lay in between. Germline V gene lookup returns CDR1 MNHEY and CDR2 SMNVEV (reference sequence). This CDR3 has 14 residues. CDR3 in amino acids: CASSFSQVYSPLHF. The DNA for the CDR3 is TGTGCCAGCAGTTTCTCACAGGTGTATTCACCCCTCCACTTT.

This chain connects TRBV12-3 or TRBV12-4 to TRBJ2-5; the D gene is possibly TRBD1 (6 bases). This CDR3 has 13 amino acids. Deletions cut 7 bases from V and 7 bases from J, with 16 bases between. Here the CDR3 DNA reads TGTGCCAGCACGACGGGACGAGGGGGGACCCAGTACTTC. Its protein product is CASTTGRGGTQYF.

This chain links TRBV3-1 (or the pseudogene TRBV3-2) with TRBJ1-1; TRBD1 might be the D (6 bases). Germline CDR1 reads LGHDT; CDR2 reads YNNKEL (reference sequence). The CDR3 spans 15 residues. V dropped 3 bases and J dropped 5 bases, with 16 bases sitting between them. CDR3 DNA sequence: TGTGCCAGCAGCCAGGACCAGGGGAGGGGTACTGAAGCTTTCTTT. As protein: CASSQDQGRGTEAFF.

CDR3: CASSWKDRGSYEQYF. DNA for the CDR3: TGTGCCAGCAGCTGGAAGGACAGGGGTTCCTACGAGCAGTACTTC. V gene TRBV5-6 combines with J gene TRBJ2-7, with TRBD1 identical over 9 bases. Germline V gene lookup returns CDR1 SGHDT and CDR2 YYEEEE. Losses at the gene ends were 3 bases for V and 1 base for J; bases not matched to a gene: 5. This CDR3 is 15 amino acids long.

The chain joins TRBV18 to TRBJ1-3, with 10 positions matching TRBD1. Per germline, CDR1 KGHSH and CDR2 LQKENI. The CDR3 spans 15 residues. Germline trimming cut 3 bases from V and 4 bases from J; bases unmatched to any gene: 3. CDR3 residues: CASSPPGQGGNTIYF. CDR3 nucleotides: TGTGCCAGCTCACCCCCGGGACAGGGGGGAAACACCATATATTTT. The variable domain in full, with the rest retrieved from reference TRBV18 and TRBJ1-3, is NAGVMQNPRHLVRRRGQEARLRCSPMKGHSHVYWYRQLPEEGLKFMVYLQKENIIDESGMPKERFSAEFPKEGPSILRIQQVVRGDSAAYFCASSPPGQGGNTIYFGEGSWLTVV.

This chain joins TRBV5-1 and TRBJ1-1; 11 nucleotides line up with TRBD1. The CDR3 is 16 amino acids. Per germline, CDR1 SGHRS and CDR2 YFSETQ. J lost 3 bases, V lost 3 bases, and 7 bases had no gene match. The CDR3 sequence is CASSSSGTGGYTEAFF. The CDR3 DNA follows: TGCGCCAGCAGCTCCTCCGGGACAGGGGGTTACACTGAAGCTTTCTTT.